This is a list of T cell receptor beta chains from one sample in a study of blood T cells in healthy people across ages. TCRdb re-derived calls from the 5' RACE reads in MiXCR, one entry per CDR3 protein. The top ten hold about 26% of the sample, which has around 780,000 distinct CDR3 sequences, approximately 53% seen once. The specimen was blood. Receptor source: a man between 40 and 49 years old in good health. CDR3s include the opening cysteine and the closing phenylalanine or tryptophan. A D gene is named only where the DNA matches it firmly. A clone size is listed for some rows: how often the clone was seen (once, few, many), or a class if it is expanded.

size: -; V: TRBV4-3; D: TRBD1; J: TRBJ2-7; CDR3: CASSQEGRGLDEQYF; DNA: TGCGCCAGCAGCCAAGAGGGCAGGGGGCTCGACGAGCAGTACTTC
size: -; V: TRBV20-1; D: -; J: TRBJ1-6; CDR3: CSARRGGQDRSSPLHF; DNA: TGCAGTGCCCGAAGGGGGGGGCAAGATAGGAGTTCACCCCTCCACTTT
size: -; V: TRBV10-3; D: TRBD2; J: TRBJ2-3; CDR3: CAIRESTSGDTQYF; DNA: TGTGCCATCAGGGAGTCGACTAGCGGAGATACGCAGTATTTT
size: once; V: TRBV29-1; D: -; J: TRBJ2-4; CDR3: CSAVPEDGNIQYF; DNA: TGCAGCGCCGTACCTGAAGATGGAAACATTCAGTACTTC
size: -; V: TRBV7-9; D: -; J: TRBJ2-7; CDR3: CASSSGPDEQYF; DNA: TGTGCCAGCAGCTCGGGACCTGACGAGCAGTACTTC
size: few; V: TRBV21-1; D: -; J: TRBJ2-7; CDR3: CASSSNAHRPGEQYF; DNA: TGTGCCAGCAGCTCCAACGCACACCGGCCTGGCGAGCAGTACTTC
size: -; V: TRBV18; D: -; J: TRBJ1-2; CDR3: CASSPGSGEGYTF; DNA: TGTGCCAGCTCACCAGGGTCCGGGGAAGGCTACACCTTC
size: -; V: TRBV20-1; D: TRBD2; J: TRBJ2-5; CDR3: CSAADSGRRKETQYF; DNA: TGCAGTGCTGCCGACAGCGGGAGACGTAAAGAGACCCAGTACTTC
size: few; V: TRBV29-1; D: -; J: TRBJ2-1; CDR3: CSARQDQEQFF; DNA: TGCAGCGCCAGACAGGATCAGGAGCAGTTCTTC
size: once; V: TRBV7-2; D: -; J: TRBJ2-3; CDR3: CASSSQRGASLSLDTQYF; DNA: TGTGCCAGCAGCTCTCAACGCGGGGCTAGTCTATCCTTAGATACGCAGTATTTT